Listed here is a single T cell receptor beta chain. CDR1 ENHRY and CDR2 SYGVKD come from the germline V gene. The CDR3 sequence is 14 residues long. The V end lost 6 bases, the J end lost 7 bases, and 18 bases lay between the germline ends. This sample is drawn from a study of blood T cell repertoires in COVID-19. At the level of the study: Samples representing acute and convalescent COVID-19 were sourced from the United States, Italy and Spain. Sources were T cells, B-cell-depleted T cells, or PBMCs; the material itself was cDNA or gDNA.

In the study's own analysis: The authors estimated nucleated cell counts from reference gene primer amplification. Assay used: immunoSEQ multiplex PCR; TCRdb lists only in-frame clones, some missing. V and J calls and clone size follow that table, whereas D and trimming were derived from the DNA. The table lists fewer than 90,000 clones, approximately 86% of them singletons. The sequencing input was peripheral blood. V and J are TRBV10-3 and TRBJ1-2; D gene ambiguous. The origin of this receptor is a woman older than 75 with active or convalescent COVID-19. The CDR3 loop reads CAISGDGSLGGYTF. CDR3 nucleotide sequence: TGTGCCATCAGCGGAGACGGTTCCCTCGGTGGCTACACCTTC.